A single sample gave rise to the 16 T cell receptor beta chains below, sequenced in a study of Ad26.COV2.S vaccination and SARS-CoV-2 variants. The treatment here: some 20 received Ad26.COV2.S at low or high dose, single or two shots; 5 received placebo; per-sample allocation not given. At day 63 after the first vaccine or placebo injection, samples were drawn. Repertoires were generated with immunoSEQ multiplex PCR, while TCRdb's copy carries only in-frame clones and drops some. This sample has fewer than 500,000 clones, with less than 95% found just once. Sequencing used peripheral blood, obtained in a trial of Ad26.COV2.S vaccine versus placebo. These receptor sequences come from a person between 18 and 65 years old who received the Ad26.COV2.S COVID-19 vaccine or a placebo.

The chain's CDR3 is CASSYSGADLSYEQYF. CDR3 DNA: TGTGCCAGCAGTTACTCCGGGGCGGACCTCTCCTACGAGCAGTACTTC. The chain recombines TRBV6-2 or TRBV6-3 with TRBJ2-7; D might be TRBD1 or TRBD2, each matching 5 bases. The CDR3 contains 16 residues. V lost 0 bases, J lost 0 bases, and 12 bases lay in between. The germline V gene encodes CDR1 MNHEY and CDR2 SVGEGT.

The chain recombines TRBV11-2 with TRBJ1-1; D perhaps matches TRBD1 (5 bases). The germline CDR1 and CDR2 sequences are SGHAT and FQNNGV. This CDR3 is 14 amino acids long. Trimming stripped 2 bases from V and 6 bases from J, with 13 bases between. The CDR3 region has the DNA TGTGCCAGCAGCTTATTCCCACAGGTAGCTGAAGCTTTCTTT. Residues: CASSLFPQVAEAFF.

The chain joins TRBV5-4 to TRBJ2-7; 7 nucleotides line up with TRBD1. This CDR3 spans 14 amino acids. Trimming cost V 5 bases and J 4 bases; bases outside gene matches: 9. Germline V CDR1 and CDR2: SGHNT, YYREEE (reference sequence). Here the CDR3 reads CASSDRAELYEQYF. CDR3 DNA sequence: TGTGCCAGCAGTGACAGGGCCGAACTATACGAGCAGTACTTC.

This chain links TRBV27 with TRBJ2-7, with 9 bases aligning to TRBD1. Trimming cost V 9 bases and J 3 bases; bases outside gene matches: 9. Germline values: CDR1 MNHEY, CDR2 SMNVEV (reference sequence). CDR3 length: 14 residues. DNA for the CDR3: TGTGCCAGTAGTCCGGGACAGGGCTTCTACGAGCAGTACTTC. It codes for CASSPGQGFYEQYF.

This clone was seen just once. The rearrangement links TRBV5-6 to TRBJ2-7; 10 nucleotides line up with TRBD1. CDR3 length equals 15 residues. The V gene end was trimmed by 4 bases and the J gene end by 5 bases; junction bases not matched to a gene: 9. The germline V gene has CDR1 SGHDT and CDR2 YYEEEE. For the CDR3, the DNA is TGTGCCAGCAGCGATACGGGACAGGGGTCGAACGAGCAGTACTTC. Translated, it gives CASSDTGQGSNEQYF.

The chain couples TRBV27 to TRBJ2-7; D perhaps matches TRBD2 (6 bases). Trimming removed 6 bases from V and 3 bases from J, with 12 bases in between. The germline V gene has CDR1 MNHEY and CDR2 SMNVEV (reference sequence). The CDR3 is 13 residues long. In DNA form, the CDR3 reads TGTGCCAGCAGAAGAACGGGAGTCTACGAGCAGTACTTC. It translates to CASRRTGVYEQYF.

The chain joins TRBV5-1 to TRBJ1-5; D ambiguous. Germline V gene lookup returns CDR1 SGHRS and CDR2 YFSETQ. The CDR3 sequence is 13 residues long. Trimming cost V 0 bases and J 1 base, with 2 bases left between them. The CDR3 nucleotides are TGCGCCAGCAGCTTGGTCAGCAATCAGCCCCAGCATTTT. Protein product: CASSLVSNQPQHF.

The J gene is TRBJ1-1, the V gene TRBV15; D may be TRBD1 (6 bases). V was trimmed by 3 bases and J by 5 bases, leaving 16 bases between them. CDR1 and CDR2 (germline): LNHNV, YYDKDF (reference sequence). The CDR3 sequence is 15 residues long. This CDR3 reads CATSRAMGALTEAFF. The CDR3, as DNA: TGTGCCACCAGCAGGGCCATGGGGGCTCTGACTGAAGCTTTCTTT.

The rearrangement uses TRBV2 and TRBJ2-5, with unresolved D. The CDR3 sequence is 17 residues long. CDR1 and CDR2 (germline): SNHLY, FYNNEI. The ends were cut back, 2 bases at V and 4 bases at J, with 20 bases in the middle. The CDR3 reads CASSETGTNNKLETQYF. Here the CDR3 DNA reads TGTGCCAGCAGTGAAACGGGCACAAATAACAAGCTAGAGACCCAGTACTTC.

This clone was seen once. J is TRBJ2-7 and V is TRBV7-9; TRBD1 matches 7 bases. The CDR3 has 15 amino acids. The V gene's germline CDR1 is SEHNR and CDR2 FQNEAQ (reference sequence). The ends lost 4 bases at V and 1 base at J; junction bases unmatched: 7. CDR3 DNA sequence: TGTGCCAGCAGCTCGCGGACAGGAGCTTCCTACGAGCAGTACTTC. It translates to CASSSRTGASYEQYF. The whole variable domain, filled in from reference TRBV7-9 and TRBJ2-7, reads DTGVSQNPRHKITKRGQNVTFRCDPISEHNRLYWYRQTLGQGPEFLTYFQNEAQLEKSRLLSDRFSAERPKGSFSTLEIQRTEQGDSAMYLCASSSRTGASYEQYFGPGTRLTVT.

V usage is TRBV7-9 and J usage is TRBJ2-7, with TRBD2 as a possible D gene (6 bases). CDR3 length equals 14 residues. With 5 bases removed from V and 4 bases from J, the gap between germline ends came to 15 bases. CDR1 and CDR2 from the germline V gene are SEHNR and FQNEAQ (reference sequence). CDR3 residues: CASSRGNPKYEQYF. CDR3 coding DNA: TGTGCCAGCAGCCGGGGGAACCCTAAGTACGAGCAGTACTTC.

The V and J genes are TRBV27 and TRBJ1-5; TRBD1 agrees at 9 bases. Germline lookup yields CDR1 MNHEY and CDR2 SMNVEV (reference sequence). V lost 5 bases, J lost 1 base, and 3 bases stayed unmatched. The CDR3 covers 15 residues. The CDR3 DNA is TGTGCCAGCAGTCCCGGACAGGGGAGCAATCAGCCCCAGCATTTT. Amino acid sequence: CASSPGQGSNQPQHF.

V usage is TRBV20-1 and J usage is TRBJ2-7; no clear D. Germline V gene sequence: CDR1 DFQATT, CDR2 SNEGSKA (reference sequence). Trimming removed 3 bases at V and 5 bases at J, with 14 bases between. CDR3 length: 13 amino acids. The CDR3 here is CSASLLGGDEQYF. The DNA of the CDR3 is TGCAGTGCTAGTCTTTTGGGTGGCGACGAGCAGTACTTC.

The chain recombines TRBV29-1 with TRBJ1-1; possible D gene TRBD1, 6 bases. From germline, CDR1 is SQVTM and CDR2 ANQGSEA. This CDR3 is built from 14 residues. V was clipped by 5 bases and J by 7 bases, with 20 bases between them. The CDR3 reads CSVSLNSLDSEAFF. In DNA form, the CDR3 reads TGCAGCGTTTCACTGAACTCCTTGGACAGTGAAGCTTTCTTT.

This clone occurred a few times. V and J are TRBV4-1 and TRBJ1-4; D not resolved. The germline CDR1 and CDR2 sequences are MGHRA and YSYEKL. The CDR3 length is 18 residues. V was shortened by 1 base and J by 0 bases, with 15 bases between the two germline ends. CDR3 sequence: CASSQVNLGLATNEKLFF. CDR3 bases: TGCGCCAGCAGCCAAGTAAATTTAGGGCTTGCAACTAATGAAAAACTGTTTTTT.

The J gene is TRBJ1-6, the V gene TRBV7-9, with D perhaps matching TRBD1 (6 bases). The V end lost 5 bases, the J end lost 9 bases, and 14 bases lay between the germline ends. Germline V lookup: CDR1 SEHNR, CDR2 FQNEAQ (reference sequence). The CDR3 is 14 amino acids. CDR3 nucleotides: TGTGCCAGCAGCCCGACAGGTCTCGGTTCACCCCTCCACTTT. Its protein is CASSPTGLGSPLHF. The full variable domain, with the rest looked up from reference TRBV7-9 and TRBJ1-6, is DTGVSQNPRHKITKRGQNVTFRCDPISEHNRLYWYRQTLGQGPEFLTYFQNEAQLEKSRLLSDRFSAERPKGSFSTLEIQRTEQGDSAMYLCASSPTGLGSPLHFGNGTRLTVT.